The following is a T cell receptor beta chain sequence with its context. Sequenced by immunoSEQ multiplex PCR; TCRdb stores in-frame clones only, minus some. The sample yields around 40,000 clones, more than 70% seen once. This specimen belongs to a study of radiotherapy plus CTLA-4 blockade in lung cancer. The ends were cut back, 8 bases at V and 2 bases at J, with 13 bases in the middle. Germline assignment: CDR1 MDHEN and CDR2 SYDVKM. The length of the CDR3 is 13 residues. The chain recombines TRBV28 with TRBJ2-7; tentative D call: TRBD1 (6 bases). Here the sequenced sample was peripheral blood, taken from a patient treated with radiotherapy plus ipilimumab. The receptor was derived from a human donor with non-small cell lung cancer who had stable disease on radiotherapy plus ipilimumab. CDR3 residues: CASLGGSAYEQYF. The CDR3 bases are TGTGCCAGCCTAGGGGGATCTGCCTACGAGCAGTACTTC. The variable domain in full, with the rest retrieved from reference TRBV28 and TRBJ2-7, is DVKVTQSSRYLVKRTGEKVFLECVQDMDHENMFWYRQDPGLGLRLIYFSYDVKMKEKGDIPEGYSVSREKKERFSLILESASTNQTSMYLCASLGGSAYEQYFGPGTRLTVT.